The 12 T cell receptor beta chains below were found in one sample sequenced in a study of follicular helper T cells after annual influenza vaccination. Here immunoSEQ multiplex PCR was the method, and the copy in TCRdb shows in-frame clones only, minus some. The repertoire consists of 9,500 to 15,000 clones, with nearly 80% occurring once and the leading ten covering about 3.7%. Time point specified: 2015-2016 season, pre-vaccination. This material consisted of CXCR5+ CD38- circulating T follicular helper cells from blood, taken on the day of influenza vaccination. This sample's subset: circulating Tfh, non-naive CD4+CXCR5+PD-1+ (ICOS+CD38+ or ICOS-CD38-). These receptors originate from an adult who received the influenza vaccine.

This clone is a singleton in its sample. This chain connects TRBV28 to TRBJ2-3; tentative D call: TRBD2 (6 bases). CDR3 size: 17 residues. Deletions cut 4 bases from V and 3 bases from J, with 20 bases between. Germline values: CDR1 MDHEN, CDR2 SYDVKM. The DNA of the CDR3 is TGTGCCAGCAGTTCCCAAACCCAGGCGGGGAGAACAGATACGCAGTATTTT. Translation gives CASSSQTQAGRTDTQYF. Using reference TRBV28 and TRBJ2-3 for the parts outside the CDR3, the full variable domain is DVKVTQSSRYLVKRTGEKVFLECVQDMDHENMFWYRQDPGLGLRLIYFSYDVKMKEKGDIPEGYSVSREKKERFSLILESASTNQTSMYLCASSSQTQAGRTDTQYFGPGTRLTVL.

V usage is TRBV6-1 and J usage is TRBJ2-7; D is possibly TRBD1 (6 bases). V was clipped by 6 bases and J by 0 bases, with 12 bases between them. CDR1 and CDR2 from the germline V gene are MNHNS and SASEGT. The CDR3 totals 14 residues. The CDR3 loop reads CASRRQDSSYEQYF. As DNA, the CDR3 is TGTGCCAGCAGAAGACAGGATTCCTCCTACGAGCAGTACTTC.

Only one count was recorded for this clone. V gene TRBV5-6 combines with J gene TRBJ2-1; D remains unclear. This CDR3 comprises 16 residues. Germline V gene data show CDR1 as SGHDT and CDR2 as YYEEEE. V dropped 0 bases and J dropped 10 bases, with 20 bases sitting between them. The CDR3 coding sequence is TGTGCCAGCAGCTTGGGTGGTAGACCCCTCAATAGGGAGCAGTTCTTC. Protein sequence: CASSLGGRPLNREQFF.

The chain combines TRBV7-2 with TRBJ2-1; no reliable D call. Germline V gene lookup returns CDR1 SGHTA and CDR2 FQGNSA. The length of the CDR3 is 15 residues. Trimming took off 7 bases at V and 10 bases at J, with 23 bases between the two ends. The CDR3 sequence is CASTHPDPSRREQFF. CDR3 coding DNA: TGTGCCAGCACCCATCCTGACCCGTCTAGAAGGGAGCAGTTCTTC.

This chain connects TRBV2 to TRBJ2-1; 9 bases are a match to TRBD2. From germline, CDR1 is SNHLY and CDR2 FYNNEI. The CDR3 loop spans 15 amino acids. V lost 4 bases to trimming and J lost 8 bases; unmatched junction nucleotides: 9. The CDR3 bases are TGTGCCAGCAGTGGCAGGCTAGCGGGGTTCTATGAGCAGTTCTTC. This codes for CASSGRLAGFYEQFF.

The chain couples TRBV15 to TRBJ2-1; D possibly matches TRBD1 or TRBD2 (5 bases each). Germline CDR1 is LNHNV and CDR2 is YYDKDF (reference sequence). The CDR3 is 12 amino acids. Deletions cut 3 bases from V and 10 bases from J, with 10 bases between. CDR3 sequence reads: CATSSTGDEQFF. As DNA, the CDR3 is TGTGCCACCAGCAGTACCGGGGACGAGCAGTTCTTC.

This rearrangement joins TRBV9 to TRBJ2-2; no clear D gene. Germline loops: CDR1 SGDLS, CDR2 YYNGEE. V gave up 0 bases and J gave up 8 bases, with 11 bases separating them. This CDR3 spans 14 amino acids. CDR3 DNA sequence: TGTGCCAGCAGCGTAGTAGACTCACTGGGGGAGCTGTTTTTT. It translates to CASSVVDSLGELFF.

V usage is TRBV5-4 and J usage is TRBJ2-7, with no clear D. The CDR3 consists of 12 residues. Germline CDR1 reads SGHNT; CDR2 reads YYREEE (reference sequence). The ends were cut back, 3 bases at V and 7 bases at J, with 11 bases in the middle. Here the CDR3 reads CASSSPQLEQYF. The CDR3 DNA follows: TGTGCCAGCAGCTCCCCCCAGTTGGAGCAGTACTTC.

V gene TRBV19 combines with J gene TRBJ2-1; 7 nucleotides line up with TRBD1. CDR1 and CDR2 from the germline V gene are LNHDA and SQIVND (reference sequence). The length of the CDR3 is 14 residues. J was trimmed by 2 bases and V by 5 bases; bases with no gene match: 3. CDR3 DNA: TGTGCCAGTAGTCCGGGGACAGCCTACAATGAGCAGTTCTTC. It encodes CASSPGTAYNEQFF.

CDR3 in amino acids: CASSLHGADSPLHF. The CDR3 DNA is TGTGCCAGCAGCTTACATGGGGCAGATTCACCCCTCCACTTT. This rearrangement joins TRBV7-3 to TRBJ1-6, with D possibly TRBD1 on 5 matching bases. V was clipped by 2 bases and J by 8 bases, with 10 bases between them. CDR1 SGHTA and CDR2 FQGTGA come from the germline V gene. The CDR3 is 14 amino acids.

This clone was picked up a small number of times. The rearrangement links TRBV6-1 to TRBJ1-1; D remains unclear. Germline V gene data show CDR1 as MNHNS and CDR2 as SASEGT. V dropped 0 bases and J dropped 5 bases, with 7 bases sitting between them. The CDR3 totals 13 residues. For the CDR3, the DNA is TGTGCCAGCAGTGAAGCAGGGTGGACTGAAGCTTTCTTT. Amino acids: CASSEAGWTEAFF.

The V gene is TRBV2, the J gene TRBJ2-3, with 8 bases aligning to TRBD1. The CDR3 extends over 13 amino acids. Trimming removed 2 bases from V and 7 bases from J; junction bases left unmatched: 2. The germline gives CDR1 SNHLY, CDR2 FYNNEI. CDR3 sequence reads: CASSETGGYTQYF. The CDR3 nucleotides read TGTGCCAGCAGTGAAACAGGGGGTTATACGCAGTATTTT.